This T cell receptor beta chain emerged from a study of OX40 agonist ivuxolimab in advanced cancers. Only in-frame clones appear in the TCRdb table, and some are missing; sequencing was by immunoSEQ multiplex PCR. The data contain nearly 85,000 clones, 70% to 90% of them singletons. V dropped 2 bases and J dropped 0 bases, with 10 bases sitting between them. Germline loops: CDR1 MGHRA, CDR2 YSYEKL. The CDR3 has 15 residues. The origin of this receptor is an adult with an advanced solid tumor such as melanoma, head and neck, liver or kidney cancer. The sequencing here drew on CD4+ or CD8+ T cells sorted from blood, taken in a trial of the OX40 agonist ivuxolimab. The chain has TRBV4-1 and TRBJ1-1; possible D gene TRBD1, 5 bases. The CDR3 DNA reads TGCGCCAGCAGCCAACCTCTGACAGTGAACACTGAAGCTTTCTTT. Translated: CASSQPLTVNTEAFF.